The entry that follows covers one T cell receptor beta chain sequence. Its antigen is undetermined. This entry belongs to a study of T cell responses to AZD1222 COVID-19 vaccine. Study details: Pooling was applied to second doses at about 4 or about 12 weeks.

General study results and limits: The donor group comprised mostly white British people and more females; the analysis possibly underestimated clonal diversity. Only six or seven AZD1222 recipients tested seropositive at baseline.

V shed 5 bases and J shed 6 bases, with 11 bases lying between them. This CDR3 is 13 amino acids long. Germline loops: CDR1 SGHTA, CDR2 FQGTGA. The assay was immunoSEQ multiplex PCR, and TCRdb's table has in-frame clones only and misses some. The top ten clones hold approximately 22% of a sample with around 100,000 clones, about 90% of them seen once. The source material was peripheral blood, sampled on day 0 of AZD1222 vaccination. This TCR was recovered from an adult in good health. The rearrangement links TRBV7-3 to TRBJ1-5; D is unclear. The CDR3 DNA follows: TGTGCCAGCAGCCAGGACGGAATTCAGCCCCAGCATTTT. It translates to CASSQDGIQPQHF. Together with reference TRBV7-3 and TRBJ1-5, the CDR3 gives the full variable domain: GAGVSQTPSNKVTEKGKYVELRCDPISGHTALYWYRQSLGQGPEFLIYFQGTGAADDSGLPNDRFFAVRPEGSVSTLKIQRTERGDSAVYLCASSQDGIQPQHFGDGTRLSIL.